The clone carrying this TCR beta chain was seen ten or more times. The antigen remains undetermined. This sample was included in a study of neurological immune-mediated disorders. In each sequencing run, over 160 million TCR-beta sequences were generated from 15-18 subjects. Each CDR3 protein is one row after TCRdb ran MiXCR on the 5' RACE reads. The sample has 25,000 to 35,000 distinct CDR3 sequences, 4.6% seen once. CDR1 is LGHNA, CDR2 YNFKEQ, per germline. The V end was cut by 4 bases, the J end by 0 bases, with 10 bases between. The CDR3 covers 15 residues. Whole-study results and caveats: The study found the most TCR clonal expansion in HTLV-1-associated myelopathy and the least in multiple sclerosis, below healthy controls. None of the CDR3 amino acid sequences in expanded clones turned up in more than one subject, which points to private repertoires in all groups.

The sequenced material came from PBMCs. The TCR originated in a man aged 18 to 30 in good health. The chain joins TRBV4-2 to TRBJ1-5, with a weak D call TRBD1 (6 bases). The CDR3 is CASSPQTGSNQPQHF. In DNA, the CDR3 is TGTGCCAGCAGCCCGCAGACAGGTAGCAATCAGCCCCAGCATTTT.